This T cell receptor (beta chain) was sequenced in a study of blood T cells in healthy people across ages. The authors ran a second PCR of roughly 6 to 11 cycles using a sample-barcoded 5' primer and a J-beta primer mix. Each cDNA molecule received a tag from a template-switch adaptor that had 12 random nucleotides. In TCRdb, the 5' RACE reads were re-called with MiXCR into one record per CDR3 protein. The sample gives roughly 800,000 distinct CDR3 sequences, 58% of which show up once; over 20% is in the top ten. Germline V gene sequence: CDR1 SQVTM, CDR2 ANQGSEA. This CDR3 is 16 amino acids long. With regard to this clonotype: The junction does not match germline at one end; this may be a read error.

This TCR was sampled from a man aged 25-45 years in good health. The chain is built from TRBV29-1 and TRBJ2-1, with 9 bases lining up with TRBD2. Sequences were obtained from blood. CDR3 protein: CSVEARGTSSHNEQFF. In DNA, the CDR3 is TGCAGCGTTGAAGCCCGTGGGACTAGCTCCCACAATGAGCAGTTCTTC.